The 26 T cell receptor beta chains below were found in one sample sequenced in a study of T cell clonotyping in hematopoietic cell transplantation. Documented time point: recipient sample about 28 days before transplant, after cytoreduction. The protocol was immunoSEQ multiplex PCR, while the TCRdb copy is restricted to in-frame clones and leaves out a portion. Here the sample spans 49,000 or so clones, about four fifths being singletons. Material: peripheral blood mononuclear cells, obtained before stem cell transplant. All receptors come from a man aged 55 to 70 with myelodysplastic syndrome. Some clones in this sample may be carry-over from other donors' samples.

The V call is TRBV14, the J call TRBJ2-3, with TRBD2 matching over 10 bases. The CDR3 spans 17 residues. Trimming cost V 2 bases and J 3 bases; bases outside gene matches: 8. Looked up from germline, CDR1 is SGHDN and CDR2 is FVKESK. This CDR3 is CASSQPRAGGPTDTQYF. The CDR3 nucleotides read TGTGCCAGCAGCCAACCGAGAGCGGGGGGGCCAACAGATACGCAGTATTTT.

J is TRBJ2-7 and V is TRBV5-1; D might be TRBD1 or TRBD2, each matching 5 bases. V was shortened by 5 bases and J by 3 bases, with 12 bases between the two germline ends. The germline CDR1 and CDR2 sequences are SGHRS and YFSETQ. The CDR3 loop spans 13 amino acids. CDR3 DNA sequence: TGCGCCAGCAGTAGGGACGGATTCTACGAGCAGTACTTC. It codes for CASSRDGFYEQYF.

This clone was seen more than once but under ten times. The CDR3 region is CASTEGVGYTF. The CDR3 nucleotides read TGTGCCAGCACTGAGGGGGTTGGCTACACCTTC. This chain links TRBV2 with TRBJ1-2, with D possibly TRBD1 on 6 matching bases. The CDR3 is made up of 11 amino acids. The germline V and J ends were trimmed by 7 bases and 7 bases, with 10 bases remaining between them. Per germline, CDR1 SNHLY and CDR2 FYNNEI.

This chain connects TRBV7-2 to TRBJ2-2; D is unresolved. CDR3 length: 13 residues. V was cut by 8 bases and J by 4 bases, with 11 bases left in between. Germline V gene data show CDR1 as SGHTA and CDR2 as FQGNSA. CDR3 loop: CASRLGSTGELFF. In nucleotides, the CDR3 is TGTGCCAGCCGGCTCGGAAGCACCGGGGAGCTGTTTTTT.

The rearrangement links TRBV7-2 to TRBJ2-1; D gene ambiguous. The CDR3 is made up of 16 amino acids. Trimming took off 0 bases at V and 2 bases at J, with 11 bases between the two ends. Per the germline V gene, CDR1 is SGHTA and CDR2 is FQGNSA. The DNA of the CDR3 is TGTGCCAGCAGCTTAGCGTTCGGCGGTACCTACAATGAGCAGTTCTTC. Residues: CASSLAFGGTYNEQFF. Full variable domain (missing parts from reference TRBV7-2 and TRBJ2-1): GAGVSQSPSNKVTEKGKDVELRCDPISGHTALYWYRQSLGQGLEFLIYFQGNSAPDKSGLPSDRFSAERTGGSVSTLTIQRTQQEDSAVYLCASSLAFGGTYNEQFFGPGTRLTVL.

The rearrangement joins TRBV29-1 to TRBJ2-7; D is ambiguous. This CDR3 spans 11 amino acids. V was cut by 3 bases and J by 6 bases, with 9 bases left in between. Germline assignment: CDR1 SQVTM and CDR2 ANQGSEA. CDR3 in amino acids: CSVDRGREQYF. The CDR3 region has the DNA TGCAGCGTTGATAGAGGACGCGAGCAGTACTTC.

The gene calls are TRBV11-2 and TRBJ2-1; no clear D. With 1 base removed from V and 9 bases from J, the gap between germline ends came to 7 bases. Germline CDR1 and CDR2: SGHAT and FQNNGV. The CDR3 loop spans 12 amino acids. The CDR3 nucleotides read TGTGCCAGCAGCTTAGGTGTAGGTGAGCAGTTCTTC. This translates into CASSLGVGEQFF. The full variable domain, in which reference TRBV11-2 and TRBJ2-1 provide the parts outside the CDR3, is EAGVAQSPRYKIIEKRQSVAFWCNPISGHATLYWYQQILGQGPKLLIQFQNNGVVDDSQLPKDRFSAERLKGVDSTLKIQPAKLEDSAVYLCASSLGVGEQFFGPGTRLTVL.

The rearrangement joins TRBV9 to TRBJ1-2, with D tentatively TRBD1 (6 bases). The CDR3 runs 16 residues. Trimming cost V 0 bases and J 0 bases, with 12 bases left between them. Per germline, CDR1 SGDLS and CDR2 YYNGEE. In nucleotides, the CDR3 is TGTGCCAGCAGCGTAGGAGGCAGGGGCGCTAACTATGGCTACACCTTC. As protein: CASSVGGRGANYGYTF. Using reference TRBV9 and TRBJ1-2 for the parts outside the CDR3, the full variable domain is DSGVTQTPKHLITATGQRVTLRCSPRSGDLSVYWYQQSLDQGLQFLIQYYNGEERAKGNILERFSAQQFPDLHSELNLSSLELGDSALYFCASSVGGRGANYGYTFGSGTRLTVV.

In DNA form, the CDR3 reads TGTGCCAGCTCACCACCGACAGGGTGGGAGACCCAGTACTTC. Translating it yields CASSPPTGWETQYF. V and J are TRBV18 and TRBJ2-5; TRBD1 aligns across 7 bases. J gave up 5 bases and V 0 bases, and 3 bases lay outside the gene matches. This CDR3 is built from 14 residues. Germline CDR1 and CDR2: KGHSH and LQKENI.

This clone was seen a single time. The chain is built from TRBV4-1 and TRBJ2-3; D is perhaps TRBD2 (6 bases). Germline V gene sequence: CDR1 MGHRA, CDR2 YSYEKL. Trimming pared 0 bases from V and 4 bases from J, leaving 8 bases between. The CDR3 is 14 amino acids. In nucleotides, the CDR3 is TGCGCCAGCAGCCAAGATTCGGGGGCAGATACGCAGTATTTT. It encodes CASSQDSGADTQYF.

This clone is a singleton in its sample. The gene calls are TRBV30 and TRBJ2-2; D is perhaps TRBD1 (6 bases). Trimming stripped 2 bases from V and 3 bases from J, with 16 bases between. This CDR3 is built from 16 residues. Germline values: CDR1 GTSNPN, CDR2 SVGIG (reference sequence). The CDR3 DNA reads as TGTGCCTGGAGTCGGACAGATGTGGGGTACACCGGGGAGCTGTTTTTT. Protein product: CAWSRTDVGYTGELFF.

This chain connects TRBV30 to TRBJ2-5; TRBD2 might be the D (6 bases). V was cut by 0 bases and J by 2 bases, with 10 bases left in between. CDR1 and CDR2 from the germline V gene are GTSNPN and SVGIG (reference sequence). The CDR3 runs 14 residues. The CDR3 sequence: CAWSVGGKQETQYF. For the CDR3, the DNA is TGTGCCTGGAGTGTAGGAGGGAAACAAGAGACCCAGTACTTC.

The CDR3 DNA reads as TGTGCCAGCAGGGGGGCAGGTAATCAGTACTTC. Amino acid sequence: CASRGAGNQYF. The rearrangement links TRBV2 to TRBJ2-4; D perhaps matches TRBD1 (6 bases). CDR3 length: 11 residues. V was pared by 6 bases and J by 12 bases, with 12 bases between. Germline V CDR1 and CDR2: SNHLY, FYNNEI. Full variable domain (outside the CDR3, taken from reference TRBV2 and TRBJ2-4): EPEVTQTPSHQVTQMGQEVILRCVPISNHLYFYWYRQILGQKVEFLVSFYNNEISEKSEIFDDQFSVERPDGSNFTLKIRSTKLEDSAMYFCASRGAGNQYFGAGTRLSVL.

The rearrangement joins TRBV28 to TRBJ2-7; D is unclear. The CDR3 consists of 14 residues. The germline V gene encodes CDR1 MDHEN and CDR2 SYDVKM. V lost 5 bases to trimming and J lost 2 bases, with 13 bases between them. CDR3 protein: CASSTAPSAYEQYF. CDR3 coding DNA: TGTGCCAGCAGTACGGCTCCTTCCGCCTACGAGCAGTACTTC.

V and J are TRBV5-4 and TRBJ2-5, with a weak D call TRBD2 (7 bases). Trimming took 2 bases from V and 4 from J, leaving 18 bases between them. The CDR3 sequence is 16 residues long. Germline CDR1 reads SGHNT; CDR2 reads YYREEE (reference sequence). The CDR3 region is CASSFGGRSSGETQYF. In DNA, the CDR3 is TGTGCCAGCAGCTTCGGGGGGCGCTCGTCTGGAGAGACCCAGTACTTC. The variable domain in full, completed from reference TRBV5-4 and TRBJ2-5, reads ETGVTQSPTHLIKTRGQQVTLRCSSQSGHNTVSWYQQALGQGPQFIFQYYREEENGRGNFPPRFSGLQFPNYSSELNVNALELDDSALYLCASSFGGRSSGETQYFGPGTRLLVL.

The chain links TRBV14 to TRBJ2-1; D may be TRBD2 (7 bases). The germline CDR1 and CDR2 sequences are SGHDN and FVKESK. This CDR3 comprises 16 residues. Deletions cut 0 bases from V and 6 bases from J, with 15 bases between. The CDR3 reads CASSQEGGRIGNEQFF. The CDR3 DNA is TGTGCCAGCAGCCAAGAGGGGGGGCGGATCGGCAATGAGCAGTTCTTC.

The chain links TRBV25-1 to TRBJ1-6; no firm D call. CDR1 and CDR2 from the germline V gene are MGHDK and SYGVNS. Trimming cost V 5 bases and J 4 bases, with 6 bases left between them. There are 13 residues in the CDR3. CDR3 nucleotides: TGTGCCAGCAGTAGGCCTTATAATTCACCCCTCCACTTT. Its translation: CASSRPYNSPLHF.

The rearrangement uses TRBV7-9 and TRBJ2-5; TRBD2 is a possible D gene (8 bases). V was pared by 2 bases and J by 4 bases, with 23 bases between. Germline V gives CDR1 SEHNR, CDR2 FQNEAQ (reference sequence). The CDR3 has 18 residues. CDR3 sequence (DNA): TGTGCCAGCAGCTTACCGGTGTCTAGCGGGTCAGGGGGAGAGACCCAGTACTTC. Protein sequence: CASSLPVSSGSGGETQYF. The full variable domain, in which reference TRBV7-9 and TRBJ2-5 provide the parts outside the CDR3, is DTGVSQNPRHKITKRGQNVTFRCDPISEHNRLYWYRQTLGQGPEFLTYFQNEAQLEKSRLLSDRFSAERPKGSFSTLEIQRTEQGDSAMYLCASSLPVSSGSGGETQYFGPGTRLLVL.

The V and J genes are TRBV18 and TRBJ2-5, with a weak D call TRBD1 (6 bases). CDR1 and CDR2 (germline): KGHSH, LQKENI. V was clipped by 2 bases and J by 2 bases, with 6 bases between them. CDR3 length: 13 amino acids. CDR3 sequence: CASSPGQQETQYF. DNA of the CDR3: TGTGCCAGCTCACCAGGACAGCAAGAGACCCAGTACTTC.

This clone has only a few counts. V gene TRBV5-6 combines with J gene TRBJ1-1; D remains ambiguous. CDR3 size: 12 residues. V was clipped by 1 base and J by 4 bases, with 5 bases between them. CDR1 is SGHDT and CDR2 is YYEEEE in the germline V gene. The CDR3 region is CASSLRATEAFF. The CDR3 DNA is TGTGCCAGCAGCTTGCGGGCCACTGAAGCTTTCTTT.

This clone came up a few times. V is TRBV5-8 and J is TRBJ2-7, with unresolved D. Germline CDR1 is SGHTS and CDR2 is YDEGEE. The V end lost 1 base, the J end lost 3 bases, and 8 bases lay between the germline ends. The CDR3 is made up of 13 amino acids. CDR3 bases: TGTGCCAGCAGCTTGAGTCCCAACTACGAGCAGTACTTC. It translates to CASSLSPNYEQYF.

The rearrangement joins TRBV27 to TRBJ2-1, with 8 bases matching TRBD1. The CDR3 is made up of 16 amino acids. CDR1 and CDR2 from the germline V gene are MNHEY and SMNVEV (reference sequence). The junction had 6 bases not matched to a gene; V was cut back by 5 bases and J by 0 bases. CDR3 nucleotide sequence: TGTGCCAGCAGTCCCCGACAGGGGAGCTCCTACAATGAGCAGTTCTTC. Residues: CASSPRQGSSYNEQFF.

This rearrangement joins TRBV7-9 to TRBJ1-2; D possibly corresponds to TRBD1 (5 bases). V lost 5 bases to trimming and J lost 6 bases, with 13 bases between them. Germline V gene data show CDR1 as SEHNR and CDR2 as FQNEAQ (reference sequence). The CDR3 runs to 13 residues. The CDR3 region has the DNA TGTGCCAGCAGCGAACAGGTGCAAGATGGCTACACCTTC. This codes for CASSEQVQDGYTF.

This sequence joins TRBV21-1 and TRBJ2-7; the D call in the table, TRBD1, was not verified against the DNA. TRBV21-1 constitutes a pseudogene. The CDR3 length is 16 residues. The CDR3: CASSPGCRGQFYEQYF. The CDR3 DNA reads as TGTGCCAGCAGCCCGGGTTGTAGGGGGCAGTTCTACGAGCAGTACTTC.

The chain carries TRBV2 and TRBJ1-6; a weak D match, TRBD1 (5 bases). Germline V gene data show CDR1 as SNHLY and CDR2 as FYNNEI. There are 16 residues in the CDR3. The V end was cut by 6 bases, the J end by 10 bases, with 22 bases between. The CDR3 is CASSNGGTSRGSPLHF. As DNA, the CDR3 is TGTGCCAGCAGCAACGGGGGGACCAGTCGGGGATCACCCCTCCACTTT. The full variable domain, its missing parts supplied by reference TRBV2 and TRBJ1-6, is EPEVTQTPSHQVTQMGQEVILRCVPISNHLYFYWYRQILGQKVEFLVSFYNNEISEKSEIFDDQFSVERPDGSNFTLKIRSTKLEDSAMYFCASSNGGTSRGSPLHFGNGTRLTVT.

The chain recombines TRBV2 with TRBJ2-6; no definite D call. The CDR3 runs to 14 residues. Germline-derived CDR1 and CDR2 are SNHLY and FYNNEI. The V end was cut by 4 bases, the J end by 1 base, with 5 bases between. CDR3 loop: CASSVESGANVLTF. The CDR3 bases are TGTGCCAGCAGTGTGGAATCTGGGGCCAACGTCCTGACTTTC.